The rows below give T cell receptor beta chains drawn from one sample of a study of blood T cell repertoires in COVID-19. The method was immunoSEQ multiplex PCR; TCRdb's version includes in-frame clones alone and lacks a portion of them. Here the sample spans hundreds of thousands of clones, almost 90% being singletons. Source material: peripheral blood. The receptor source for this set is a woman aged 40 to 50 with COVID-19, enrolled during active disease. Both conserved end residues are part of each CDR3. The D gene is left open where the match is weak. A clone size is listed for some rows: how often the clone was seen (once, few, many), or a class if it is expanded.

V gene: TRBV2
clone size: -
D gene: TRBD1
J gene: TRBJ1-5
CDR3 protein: CASREGTASNQPQHF
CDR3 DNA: TGTGCCAGCAGAGAGGGGACAGCTTCTAATCAGCCCCAGCATTTT

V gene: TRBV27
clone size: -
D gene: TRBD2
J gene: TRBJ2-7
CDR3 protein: CASSLGTSGNTYEQYF
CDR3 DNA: TGTGCCAGCAGTTTAGGGACTAGCGGGAACACCTACGAGCAGTACTTC

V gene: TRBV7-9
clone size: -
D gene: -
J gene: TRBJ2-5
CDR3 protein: CASRGSRETQYF
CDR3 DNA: TGTGCCTCTAGGGGGTCCCGTGAGACCCAGTACTTC

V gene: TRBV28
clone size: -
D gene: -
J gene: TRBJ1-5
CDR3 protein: CASNPSGLNQPQHF
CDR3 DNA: TGTGCCAGCAACCCTTCAGGGCTCAATCAGCCCCAGCATTTT

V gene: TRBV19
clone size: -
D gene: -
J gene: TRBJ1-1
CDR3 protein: CASSIRGLTEAFF
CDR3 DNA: TGTGCCAGTAGTATCCGGGGTTTAACTGAAGCTTTCTTT

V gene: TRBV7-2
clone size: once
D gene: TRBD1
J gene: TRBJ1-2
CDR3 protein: CASSHRQGPPLNYGYTF
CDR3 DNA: TGTGCCAGCAGTCACCGACAGGGCCCCCCCCTAAACTATGGCTACACCTTC

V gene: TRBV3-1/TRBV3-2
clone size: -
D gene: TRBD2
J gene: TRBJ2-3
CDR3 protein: CASSHGAGGPQGTQYF
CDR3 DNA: TGTGCCAGCAGCCACGGAGCGGGGGGACCGCAGGGTACGCAGTATTTT

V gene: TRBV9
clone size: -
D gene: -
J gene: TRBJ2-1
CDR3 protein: CASSVDPTFNEQFF
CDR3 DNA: TGTGCCAGCAGCGTAGATCCCACATTCAATGAGCAGTTCTTC

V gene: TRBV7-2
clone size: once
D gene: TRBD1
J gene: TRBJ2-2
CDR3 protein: CASSLRTGNTGELFF
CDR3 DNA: TGTGCCAGCAGCTTAAGGACAGGGAACACCGGGGAGCTGTTTTTT

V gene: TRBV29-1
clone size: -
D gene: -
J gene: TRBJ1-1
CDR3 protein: CSVDRGGTEAFF
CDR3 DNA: TGCAGCGTTGACAGGGGCGGCACTGAAGCTTTCTTT

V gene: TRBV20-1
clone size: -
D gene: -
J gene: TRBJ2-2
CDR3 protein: CSASSGTPFHTGELFF
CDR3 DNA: TGCAGTGCTAGTTCGGGAACCCCCTTTCACACCGGGGAGCTGTTTTTT

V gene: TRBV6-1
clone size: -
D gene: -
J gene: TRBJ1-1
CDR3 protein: CASSEADKWYTEAFF
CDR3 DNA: TGTGCCAGCAGTGAAGCTGACAAGTGGTACACTGAAGCTTTCTTT

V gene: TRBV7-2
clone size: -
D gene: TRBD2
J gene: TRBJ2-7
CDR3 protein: CASADWGLGIPEQYF
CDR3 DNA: TGTGCCAGCGCCGACTGGGGACTAGGTATTCCCGAGCAGTACTTC

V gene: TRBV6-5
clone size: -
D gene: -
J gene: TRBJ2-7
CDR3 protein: CASSYSRLLGSYEQYF
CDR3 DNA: TGTGCCAGCAGTTACTCGAGACTGCTCGGTTCCTACGAGCAGTACTTC

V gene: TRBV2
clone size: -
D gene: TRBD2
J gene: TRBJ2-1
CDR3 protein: CASSSGTSGYNEQFF
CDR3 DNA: TGTGCCAGCAGTTCCGGGACTAGCGGATACAATGAGCAGTTCTTC

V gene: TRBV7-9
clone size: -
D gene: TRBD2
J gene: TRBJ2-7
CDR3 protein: CASSLGTGTSGRGAYEQYF
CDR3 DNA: TGTGCCAGCAGCTTAGGGACCGGGACTAGCGGGAGAGGGGCCTACGAGCAGTACTTC

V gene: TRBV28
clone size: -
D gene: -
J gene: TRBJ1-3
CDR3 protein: CASIQSNSGNTIYF
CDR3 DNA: TGTGCCAGCATCCAATCCAACTCTGGAAACACCATATATTTT

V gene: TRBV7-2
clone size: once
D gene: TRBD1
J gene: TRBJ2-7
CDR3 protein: CASSLHRGLGDEQYF
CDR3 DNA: TGTGCCAGCAGCTTACACAGGGGGCTTGGGGACGAGCAGTACTTC

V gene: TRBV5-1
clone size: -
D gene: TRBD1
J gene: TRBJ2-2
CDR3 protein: CASSVGPTGFANTGELFF
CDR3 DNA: TGCGCCAGCAGCGTGGGGCCGACAGGGTTCGCGAACACCGGGGAGCTGTTTTTT

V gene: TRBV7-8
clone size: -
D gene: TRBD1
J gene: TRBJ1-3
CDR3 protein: CASSRSSGQGAIGNTIYF
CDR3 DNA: TGTGCCAGCAGCCGATCCTCGGGACAGGGGGCGATTGGAAACACCATATATTTT

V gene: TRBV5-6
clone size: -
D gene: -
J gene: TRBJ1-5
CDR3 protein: CASSLQGRRGNQPQHF
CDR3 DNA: TGTGCCAGCAGCTTACAGGGTCGAAGGGGCAATCAGCCCCAGCATTTT

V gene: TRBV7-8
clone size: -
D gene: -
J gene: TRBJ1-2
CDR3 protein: CASSHRAASGYGYTF
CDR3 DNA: TGTGCCAGCAGCCACCGGGCCGCAAGCGGGTATGGCTACACCTTC

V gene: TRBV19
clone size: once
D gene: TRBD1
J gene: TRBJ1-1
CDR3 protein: CASSTRTGGMNTEAFF
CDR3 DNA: TGTGCCAGTAGTACTCGGACAGGGGGTATGAACACTGAAGCTTTCTTT

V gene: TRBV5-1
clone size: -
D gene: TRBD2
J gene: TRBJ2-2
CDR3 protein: CASSFGGGTTGELFF
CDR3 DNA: TGCGCCAGCAGCTTTGGCGGGGGAACCACCGGGGAGCTGTTTTTT

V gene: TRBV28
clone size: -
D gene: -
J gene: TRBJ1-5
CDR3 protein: CASSLDTGLYQPQHF
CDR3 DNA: TGTGCCAGCAGTTTGGATACAGGGCTCTATCAGCCCCAGCATTTT

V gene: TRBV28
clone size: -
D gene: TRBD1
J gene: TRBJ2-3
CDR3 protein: CASKNPGTGGTDTQYF
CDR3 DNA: TGTGCCAGCAAGAATCCAGGGACAGGGGGAACAGATACGCAGTATTTT

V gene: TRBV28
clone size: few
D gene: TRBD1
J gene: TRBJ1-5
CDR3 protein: CASSRTGRQPQHF
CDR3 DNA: TGTGCCAGCAGCAGGACAGGGCGTCAGCCCCAGCATTTT

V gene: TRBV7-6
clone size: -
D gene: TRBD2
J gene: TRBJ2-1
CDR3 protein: CASSSGTSAYNEQFF
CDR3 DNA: TGTGCCAGCAGCTCCGGGACTAGCGCCTACAATGAGCAGTTCTTC

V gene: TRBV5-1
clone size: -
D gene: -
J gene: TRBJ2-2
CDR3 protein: CASSLPGGDTGELFF
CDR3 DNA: TGCGCCAGCAGCCTTCCCGGGGGAGACACCGGGGAGCTGTTTTTT

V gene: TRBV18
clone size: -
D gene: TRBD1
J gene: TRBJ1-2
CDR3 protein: CASSPDREHGYTF
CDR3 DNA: TGTGCCAGCTCACCGGACAGGGAACATGGCTACACCTTC

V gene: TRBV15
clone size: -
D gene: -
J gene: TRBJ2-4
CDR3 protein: CATSRYGENIQYF
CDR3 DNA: TGTGCCACCAGCAGGTACGGGGAAAACATTCAGTACTTC

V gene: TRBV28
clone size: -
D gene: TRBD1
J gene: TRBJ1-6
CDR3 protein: CASWPGQGTKSYNSPLHF
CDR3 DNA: TGTGCCAGCTGGCCGGGACAGGGGACAAAATCCTATAATTCACCCCTCCACTTT

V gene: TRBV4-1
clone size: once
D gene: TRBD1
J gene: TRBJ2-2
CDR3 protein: CASRSPGQGNGELFF
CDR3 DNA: TGCGCCAGCAGATCGCCGGGACAGGGGAACGGGGAGCTGTTTTTT

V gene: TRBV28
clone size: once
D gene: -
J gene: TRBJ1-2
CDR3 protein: CASSLFTGMGYTF
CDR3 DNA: TGTGCCAGCAGTTTATTTACAGGGATGGGCTACACCTTC

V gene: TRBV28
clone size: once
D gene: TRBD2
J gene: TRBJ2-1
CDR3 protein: CASSLVAGAVNEQFF
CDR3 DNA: TGTGCCAGCAGTTTAGTGGCGGGAGCCGTCAATGAGCAGTTCTTC

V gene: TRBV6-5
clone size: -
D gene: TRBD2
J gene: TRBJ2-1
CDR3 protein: CASTGGPYNEQFF
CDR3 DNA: TGTGCCAGCACGGGGGGACCCTACAATGAGCAGTTCTTC

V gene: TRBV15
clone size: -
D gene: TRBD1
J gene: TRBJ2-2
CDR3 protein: CATDPGQMNTGELFF
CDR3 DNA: TGTGCCACAGATCCGGGACAGATGAACACCGGGGAGCTGTTTTTT

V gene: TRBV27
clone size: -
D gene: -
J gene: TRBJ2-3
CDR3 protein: CASSFIGESADTQYF
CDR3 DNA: TGTGCCAGCAGTTTTATTGGTGAGAGTGCAGATACGCAGTATTTT

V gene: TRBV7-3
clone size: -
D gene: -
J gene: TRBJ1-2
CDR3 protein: CASSPAGNSYGYTF
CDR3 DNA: TGTGCCAGCAGCCCGGCGGGGAACTCCTATGGCTACACCTTC

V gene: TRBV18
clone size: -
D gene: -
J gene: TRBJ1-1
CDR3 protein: CANSPVINTEAFF
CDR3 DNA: TGTGCCAACTCACCAGTAATCAACACTGAAGCTTTCTTT

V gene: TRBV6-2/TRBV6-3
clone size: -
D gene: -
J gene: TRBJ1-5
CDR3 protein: CASSPQGMGLSNQPQHF
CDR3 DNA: TGTGCCAGCAGTCCACAGGGAATGGGGCTCTCCAATCAGCCCCAGCATTTT

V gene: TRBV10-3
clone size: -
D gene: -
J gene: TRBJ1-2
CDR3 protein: CAISGGERSYGYTF
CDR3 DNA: TGTGCCATCAGTGGGGGGGAGAGGTCCTATGGCTACACCTTC

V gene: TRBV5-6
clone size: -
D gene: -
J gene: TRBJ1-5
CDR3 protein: CASSLTGSSNQPQHF
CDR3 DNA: TGTGCCAGCAGCTTGACAGGGTCTAGCAATCAGCCCCAGCATTTT

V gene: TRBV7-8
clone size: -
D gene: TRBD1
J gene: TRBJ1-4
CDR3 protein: CASSLDRQGRNEKLFF
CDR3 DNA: TGTGCCAGCAGCTTAGATCGACAGGGGAGAAATGAAAAACTGTTTTTT

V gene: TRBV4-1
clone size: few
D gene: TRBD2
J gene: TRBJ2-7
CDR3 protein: CASSSVAGGGEQYF
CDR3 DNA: TGCGCCAGCAGCTCAGTAGCGGGAGGAGGTGAGCAGTACTTC

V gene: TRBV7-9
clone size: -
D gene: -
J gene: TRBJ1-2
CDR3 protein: CASSLDRYGYTF
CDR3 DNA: TGTGCCAGCAGCTTAGACCGGTATGGCTACACCTTC

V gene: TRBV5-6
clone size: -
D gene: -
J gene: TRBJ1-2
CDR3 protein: CASSLQGPYGYTF
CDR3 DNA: TGTGCCAGCAGCTTGCAGGGCCCCTATGGCTACACCTTC

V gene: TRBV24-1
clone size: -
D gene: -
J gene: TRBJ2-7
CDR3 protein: CATGGQGTEQYF
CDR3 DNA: TGTGCCACCGGCGGGCAGGGGACCGAGCAGTACTTC

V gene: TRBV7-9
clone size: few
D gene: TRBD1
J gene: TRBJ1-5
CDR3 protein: CASSSDRGRIWSNQPQHF
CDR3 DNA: TGTGCCAGCAGTTCGGACAGGGGCAGGATTTGGAGCAATCAGCCCCAGCATTTT

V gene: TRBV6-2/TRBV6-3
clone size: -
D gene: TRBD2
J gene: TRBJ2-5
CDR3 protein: CASSLGTSGRWQETQYF
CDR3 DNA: TGTGCCAGCAGTCTCGGGACTAGCGGGAGATGGCAAGAGACCCAGTACTTC

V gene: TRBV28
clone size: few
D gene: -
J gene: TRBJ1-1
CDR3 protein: CASTVLQGLQTNTEAFF
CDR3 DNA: TGTGCCAGCACCGTTCTCCAGGGGCTCCAAACGAACACTGAAGCTTTCTTT

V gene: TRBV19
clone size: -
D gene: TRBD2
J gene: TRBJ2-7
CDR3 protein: CASSMGLAGGFEQYF
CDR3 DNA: TGTGCCAGTAGCATGGGACTAGCGGGAGGGTTCGAGCAGTACTTC

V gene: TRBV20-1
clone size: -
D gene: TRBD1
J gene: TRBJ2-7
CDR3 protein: CSASVRGRQYF
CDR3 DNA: TGCAGTGCTAGCGTCAGGGGGCGACAGTACTTC

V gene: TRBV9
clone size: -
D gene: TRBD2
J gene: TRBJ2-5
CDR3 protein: CASSVDGTSGGAGRETQYF
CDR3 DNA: TGTGCCAGCAGCGTGGATGGGACTAGCGGGGGGGCTGGACGAGAGACCCAGTACTTC